These 5 T cell receptor beta chains were all obtained from the same sample, sequenced in a study of cytomegalovirus exposure and HLA in healthy donors. TCRdb's table, derived via immunoSEQ multiplex PCR, lists solely in-frame clones and lacks some. The top ten hold 3% to 3.5% of the sample, which has around 150,000 clones, 75% to 95% seen once. Sequenced sample: PBMCs. These receptors originate from a woman between 18 and 29 years old in good health and CMV-seropositive.

As to this clone: A junction boundary mismatches the germline segment, possibly from a read error. The chain couples TRBV2 to TRBJ2-7; TRBD1 matches at 7 bases. The V gene's germline CDR1 is SNHLY and CDR2 FYNNEI. The CDR3 has 14 residues. CDR3 DNA sequence: TGTGCCAGCGGTCGAAAAGGGGGCTCCTCCGAGCAGTACTTC. It codes for CASGRKGGSSEQYF.

The chain carries TRBV9 and TRBJ2-3; a possible D gene is TRBD2 (5 bases). The CDR3 covers 14 residues. Germline CDR1 SGDLS, CDR2 YYNGEE. Deletions cut 5 bases from V and 1 base from J, with 11 bases between. The CDR3 loop is CASRGSDGTDTQYF. CDR3 nucleotide sequence: TGTGCCAGCAGAGGGAGCGATGGCACAGATACGCAGTATTTT.

The chain links TRBV4-3 to TRBJ2-7; TRBD2 aligns across 12 bases. CDR1 and CDR2 (germline): LGHNA, YSLEER. The CDR3 extends over 16 amino acids. Trimming at V came to 2 bases and at J to 3 bases, leaving 5 bases not matched to a gene. CDR3 region: CASSQYPGLAGYEQYF. CDR3 in DNA: TGCGCCAGCAGCCAATACCCGGGACTAGCGGGCTACGAGCAGTACTTC.

This chain connects TRBV6-5 to TRBJ2-2; 11 positions match TRBD1. Germline CDR1 MNHEY, CDR2 SVGAGI. The CDR3 runs 16 residues. V lost 4 bases to trimming and J lost 3 bases; unmatched junction nucleotides: 4. For the CDR3, the DNA is TGTGCCAGCAGTTGGGGGACAGGGGGGTACACCGGGGAGCTGTTTTTT. This encodes CASSWGTGGYTGELFF.

The sample holds one count of this clone. The chain couples TRBV19 to TRBJ1-2; TRBD1 agrees at 7 bases. V gave up 7 bases and J gave up 0 bases; unmatched junction bases: 5. Germline CDR1 is LNHDA and CDR2 is SQIVND (reference sequence). This CDR3 contains 14 residues. In nucleotides, the CDR3 is TGTGCCAGTATAGGGGACAGCCCTAACTATGGCTACACCTTC. This codes for CASIGDSPNYGYTF.